These T cell receptor beta chains were read from a single sample in a study of CD8+ T cells in alopecia areata. The data were produced by immunoSEQ multiplex PCR, yet TCRdb's version contains in-frame clones alone and is incomplete. The profile shows about 200,000 clones, roughly 56% of them singletons. Sequences were derived from CD4+ T cells sorted from blood, sampled at week 4, from a patient treated with tofacitinib. Every receptor here comes from a human donor with alopecia areata. Both conserved end residues are part of each CDR3. Each record gives: clone size, D gene, J gene, V gene, CDR3 protein, CDR3 DNA. The D gene is left open where the match is weak. Clone size is given for some rows only: seen once, a few or many times, or a class if the clone is expanded.

abundance: .; d_gene: .; j_gene: TRBJ1-2; v_gene: TRBV5-6; CDR3aa: CASSWKNYGYTF; CDR3nt: TGTGCCAGCAGCTGGAAAAACTATGGCTACACCTTC
abundance: few; d_gene: .; j_gene: TRBJ1-5; v_gene: TRBV9; CDR3aa: CASSVGDSYSNQPQHF; CDR3nt: TGTGCCAGCAGCGTAGGTGACAGCTATAGCAATCAGCCCCAGCATTTT
abundance: few; d_gene: .; j_gene: TRBJ2-5; v_gene: TRBV29-1; CDR3aa: CSVGWKGETQYF; CDR3nt: TGCAGCGTTGGCTGGAAAGGAGAGACCCAGTACTTC
abundance: .; d_gene: TRBD2; j_gene: TRBJ2-1; v_gene: TRBV2; CDR3aa: CASSTSGGNEQFF; CDR3nt: TGTGCCAGCAGCACTAGCGGGGGGAATGAGCAGTTCTTC
abundance: .; d_gene: .; j_gene: TRBJ1-2; v_gene: TRBV5-6; CDR3aa: CASTAWWGKQTSNYGYTF; CDR3nt: TGTGCCAGCACCGCGTGGTGGGGCAAACAAACCTCTAACTATGGCTACACCTTC
abundance: .; d_gene: .; j_gene: TRBJ2-1; v_gene: TRBV6-5; CDR3aa: CASRPQSLNEQFF; CDR3nt: TGTGCCAGCAGGCCTCAAAGTCTGAATGAGCAGTTCTTC
abundance: .; d_gene: .; j_gene: TRBJ2-1; v_gene: TRBV15; CDR3aa: CATSSPGGRNEQFF; CDR3nt: TGTGCCACCAGCAGTCCCGGAGGCCGCAATGAGCAGTTCTTC
abundance: many; d_gene: TRBD2; j_gene: TRBJ2-1; v_gene: TRBV29-1; CDR3aa: CSVGGGADNEQFF; CDR3nt: TGCAGCGTTGGCGGGGGGGCCGACAATGAGCAGTTCTTC
abundance: once; d_gene: .; j_gene: TRBJ2-1; v_gene: TRBV2; CDR3aa: CASMRESPNNEQFF; CDR3nt: TGTGCCAGCATGAGGGAATCCCCTAACAATGAGCAGTTCTTC
abundance: .; d_gene: .; j_gene: TRBJ2-3; v_gene: TRBV19; CDR3aa: CASTPSLPGTQYF; CDR3nt: TGTGCCAGTACCCCTTCCCTGCCGGGTACGCAGTATTTT
abundance: .; d_gene: .; j_gene: TRBJ2-5; v_gene: TRBV27; CDR3aa: CASSSTRGQETQYF; CDR3nt: TGTGCCAGCAGTTCCACCCGCGGGCAAGAGACCCAGTACTTC
abundance: .; d_gene: .; j_gene: TRBJ1-2; v_gene: TRBV30; CDR3aa: CAWSILQGKYGYTF; CDR3nt: TGTGCCTGGAGTATTCTCCAGGGAAAGTATGGCTACACCTTC
abundance: few; d_gene: TRBD2; j_gene: TRBJ2-3; v_gene: TRBV28; CDR3aa: CASERGGTDTQYF; CDR3nt: TGTGCCAGCGAGCGGGGGGGCACAGATACGCAGTATTTT
abundance: .; d_gene: TRBD1; j_gene: TRBJ2-6; v_gene: TRBV5-1; CDR3aa: CASSPPGTGSVSGANVLTF; CDR3nt: TGCGCCAGCAGTCCGCCAGGGACAGGGTCTGTCTCTGGGGCCAACGTCCTGACTTTC
abundance: .; d_gene: .; j_gene: TRBJ1-2; v_gene: TRBV30; CDR3aa: CAFTEGNYGYTF; CDR3nt: TGTGCCTTCACGGAGGGCAACTATGGCTACACCTTC
abundance: few; d_gene: TRBD1; j_gene: TRBJ2-7; v_gene: TRBV10-3; CDR3aa: CAIGQGSSYEQYF; CDR3nt: TGTGCCATTGGACAGGGGAGCTCCTACGAGCAGTACTTC
abundance: .; d_gene: .; j_gene: TRBJ1-2; v_gene: TRBV29-1; CDR3aa: CSVINPGSSGYTF; CDR3nt: TGCAGCGTTATAAACCCAGGGTCAAGCGGCTACACCTTC
abundance: .; d_gene: .; j_gene: TRBJ1-1; v_gene: TRBV29-1; CDR3aa: CSVERRLNTEAFF; CDR3nt: TGCAGCGTTGAACGACGGTTGAACACTGAAGCTTTCTTT
abundance: .; d_gene: TRBD2; j_gene: TRBJ2-6; v_gene: TRBV19; CDR3aa: CASQTGGVWANVLTF; CDR3nt: TGTGCCAGTCAAACCGGGGGGGTCTGGGCCAACGTCCTGACTTTC
abundance: .; d_gene: .; j_gene: TRBJ2-5; v_gene: TRBV7-2; CDR3aa: CASSLADSARETQYF; CDR3nt: TGTGCCAGCAGCTTAGCGGATTCGGCGCGAGAGACCCAGTACTTC
abundance: .; d_gene: .; j_gene: TRBJ2-5; v_gene: TRBV4-3; CDR3aa: CASSQVMTDKETQYF; CDR3nt: TGCGCCAGCAGCCAAGTTATGACAGATAAAGAGACCCAGTACTTC
abundance: .; d_gene: .; j_gene: TRBJ2-2; v_gene: TRBV7-7; CDR3aa: CASSSYGNTGELFF; CDR3nt: TGTGCCAGCAGCTCCTATGGGAACACCGGGGAGCTGTTTTTT
abundance: few; d_gene: .; j_gene: TRBJ2-2; v_gene: TRBV29-1; CDR3aa: CSVLPFGPGELFF; CDR3nt: TGCAGCGTCCTGCCCTTTGGCCCCGGGGAGCTGTTTTTT
abundance: few; d_gene: TRBD2; j_gene: TRBJ2-1; v_gene: TRBV7-8; CDR3aa: CASRPRTSGTRGQFF; CDR3nt: TGTGCCAGCAGACCCCGGACTAGCGGGACCCGGGGGCAGTTCTTC
abundance: once; d_gene: TRBD1; j_gene: TRBJ1-2; v_gene: TRBV25-1; CDR3aa: CASTRQGEGGYTF; CDR3nt: TGTGCATCCACCCGACAGGGGGAGGGCGGCTACACCTTC
abundance: few; d_gene: .; j_gene: TRBJ1-1; v_gene: TRBV19; CDR3aa: CASSIGQGGLEAFF; CDR3nt: TGTGCCAGTAGTATTGGTCAGGGAGGGCTTGAAGCTTTCTTT
abundance: .; d_gene: TRBD2; j_gene: TRBJ2-3; v_gene: TRBV30; CDR3aa: CAWSAGGPDTQYF; CDR3nt: TGTGCCTGGAGTGCGGGGGGGCCAGATACGCAGTATTTT
abundance: .; d_gene: TRBD1; j_gene: TRBJ2-6; v_gene: TRBV27; CDR3aa: CASSHRTGTPSGANVLTF; CDR3nt: TGTGCCAGCAGCCATAGGACAGGGACTCCCTCTGGGGCCAACGTCCTGACTTTC
abundance: .; d_gene: .; j_gene: TRBJ2-4; v_gene: TRBV5-1; CDR3aa: CASSEPGGGIQYF; CDR3nt: TGCGCCAGCAGCGAGCCAGGAGGGGGCATTCAGTACTTC
abundance: .; d_gene: .; j_gene: TRBJ1-3; v_gene: TRBV13; CDR3aa: CASSLRGLENTIYF; CDR3nt: TGTGCCAGCAGCTTACGGGGGCTCGAAAACACCATATATTTT
abundance: .; d_gene: TRBD2; j_gene: TRBJ2-1; v_gene: TRBV27; CDR3aa: CATATGLGYNEQFF; CDR3nt: TGTGCCACAGCTACGGGACTAGGCTACAATGAGCAGTTCTTC
abundance: few; d_gene: TRBD2; j_gene: TRBJ2-3; v_gene: TRBV29-1; CDR3aa: CSVAPVAGVGTDTQYF; CDR3nt: TGCAGCGTAGCTCCCGTAGCGGGGGTGGGCACAGATACGCAGTATTTT
abundance: few; d_gene: .; j_gene: TRBJ1-6; v_gene: TRBV19; CDR3aa: CASGISNSPLHF; CDR3nt: TGTGCCAGCGGGATTTCAAATTCACCCCTCCACTTT
abundance: .; d_gene: TRBD1; j_gene: TRBJ2-7; v_gene: TRBV29-1; CDR3aa: CSVVEQGVTQYF; CDR3nt: TGCAGCGTTGTAGAACAGGGGGTGACGCAGTACTTC
abundance: few; d_gene: TRBD1; j_gene: TRBJ2-7; v_gene: TRBV29-1; CDR3aa: CSITRDRSYEQYF; CDR3nt: TGCAGCATAACCCGGGACAGATCCTACGAGCAGTACTTC
abundance: few; d_gene: .; j_gene: TRBJ2-7; v_gene: TRBV4-3; CDR3aa: CASSQDIGYEQYF; CDR3nt: TGCGCCAGCAGCCAAGATATAGGGTACGAGCAGTACTTC
abundance: .; d_gene: .; j_gene: TRBJ1-4; v_gene: TRBV7-2; CDR3aa: CASSLTPRARTNEKLFF; CDR3nt: TGTGCCAGCAGCTTAACCCCCAGGGCCCGCACTAATGAAAAACTGTTTTTT
abundance: few; d_gene: .; j_gene: TRBJ2-3; v_gene: TRBV5-1; CDR3aa: CASSLDSWQGINTQYF; CDR3nt: TGCGCCAGCAGCTTGGATTCGTGGCAGGGGATAAATACGCAGTATTTT
abundance: .; d_gene: TRBD1; j_gene: TRBJ2-7; v_gene: TRBV15; CDR3aa: CATSTGVYEQYF; CDR3nt: TGTGCCACCAGTACAGGGGTTTACGAGCAGTACTTC
abundance: .; d_gene: TRBD1; j_gene: TRBJ2-3; v_gene: TRBV7-3; CDR3aa: CASSLGQGPTDTQYF; CDR3nt: TGTGCCAGCAGCTTGGGACAGGGTCCCACAGATACGCAGTATTTT
abundance: .; d_gene: .; j_gene: TRBJ1-2; v_gene: TRBV4-3; CDR3aa: CASSPEPSDDFYGYTF; CDR3nt: TGCGCCAGCAGCCCCGAGCCTTCCGACGACTTCTATGGCTACACCTTC
abundance: .; d_gene: TRBD1; j_gene: TRBJ2-5; v_gene: TRBV5-6; CDR3aa: CASSLLTGLETQYF; CDR3nt: TGTGCCAGCAGCTTGTTGACAGGGTTAGAGACCCAGTACTTC
abundance: .; d_gene: TRBD2; j_gene: TRBJ2-1; v_gene: TRBV27; CDR3aa: CASTPGLAAPYNEQFF; CDR3nt: TGTGCCAGCACCCCGGGACTAGCGGCTCCCTACAATGAGCAGTTCTTC
abundance: .; d_gene: TRBD1; j_gene: TRBJ1-6; v_gene: TRBV15; CDR3aa: CATSSGDRGSSPLHF; CDR3nt: TGTGCCACCAGCAGCGGGGACAGGGGTAGTTCACCCCTCCACTTT
abundance: .; d_gene: .; j_gene: TRBJ2-7; v_gene: TRBV7-9; CDR3aa: CASSLRSGMDEQYF; CDR3nt: TGTGCCAGCAGCTTACGATCGGGTATGGACGAGCAGTACTTC
abundance: .; d_gene: TRBD2; j_gene: TRBJ2-3; v_gene: TRBV25-1; CDR3aa: CASSVAGPSTDTQYF; CDR3nt: TGTGCCAGCAGTGTAGCGGGACCGAGCACAGATACGCAGTATTTT
abundance: .; d_gene: .; j_gene: TRBJ2-1; v_gene: TRBV11-2; CDR3aa: CASSLAYSYNEQFF; CDR3nt: TGTGCCAGCAGCTTAGCTTACTCCTACAATGAGCAGTTCTTC
abundance: .; d_gene: TRBD1; j_gene: TRBJ2-7; v_gene: TRBV25-1; CDR3aa: CASSAMGQIDDEQYF; CDR3nt: TGTGCCAGCAGTGCCATGGGACAGATAGACGACGAGCAGTACTTC
abundance: few; d_gene: .; j_gene: TRBJ2-7; v_gene: TRBV4-3; CDR3aa: CASSRMMEQYF; CDR3nt: TGCGCCAGCAGCCGGATGATGGAGCAGTACTTC
abundance: few; d_gene: .; j_gene: TRBJ2-7; v_gene: TRBV18; CDR3aa: CASSPGGTLYEQYF; CDR3nt: TGTGCCAGCTCACCCGGTGGAACATTATACGAGCAGTACTTC
abundance: .; d_gene: .; j_gene: TRBJ1-2; v_gene: TRBV7-2; CDR3aa: CASTPRKGREHYGYTF; CDR3nt: TGTGCCAGCACCCCTAGGAAGGGCAGGGAGCACTATGGCTACACCTTC
abundance: few; d_gene: .; j_gene: TRBJ1-1; v_gene: TRBV15; CDR3aa: CATSRDRNTEAFF; CDR3nt: TGTGCCACCAGCAGGGACAGGAACACTGAAGCTTTCTTT
abundance: .; d_gene: TRBD2; j_gene: TRBJ2-3; v_gene: TRBV4-3; CDR3aa: CASSQRSGGTDTQYF; CDR3nt: TGCGCCAGCAGCCAAAGGAGCGGGGGCACAGATACGCAGTATTTT
abundance: few; d_gene: .; j_gene: TRBJ1-2; v_gene: TRBV30; CDR3aa: CAWLQSNYGYTF; CDR3nt: TGTGCCTGGTTACAGTCTAACTATGGCTACACCTTC
abundance: .; d_gene: .; j_gene: TRBJ1-2; v_gene: TRBV14; CDR3aa: CASSPRTGVRGYTF; CDR3nt: TGTGCCAGCAGCCCGAGGACGGGGGTTCGTGGCTACACCTTC